A selection of T cell receptor beta chains follows, all from one sample in a study of OX40 agonist ivuxolimab in advanced cancers. The protocol was immunoSEQ multiplex PCR, while the TCRdb copy is restricted to in-frame clones and leaves out a portion. In the table there are about 110,000 clones, about 91% of which are singletons. This specimen was CD4+ or CD8+ T cells sorted from blood, taken in a trial of the OX40 agonist ivuxolimab. The source is an adult with an advanced solid tumor such as melanoma, head and neck, liver or kidney cancer. The CDR3 runs from the conserved cysteine through the conserved F or W. Each record gives: D gene, V gene, J gene, clone size, CDR3 DNA, CDR3 protein. A D gene is named only where the DNA matches it firmly. Clone size is not always given. Where it is, it says once, few, many or a class for expanded clones.

d_call: TRBD2; v_call: TRBV9; j_call: TRBJ2-1; clone_size: .; cdr3_nt: TGTGCCAGCAGCCCATCGACTAGCGGCTCCTACAATGAGCAGTTCTTC; cdr3_aa: CASSPSTSGSYNEQFF
d_call: TRBD2; v_call: TRBV4-2; j_call: TRBJ2-5; clone_size: .; cdr3_nt: TGTGCCAGCAGCCGCGGACTAGCGGGGGGGCTTGGAGAGACCCAGTACTTC; cdr3_aa: CASSRGLAGGLGETQYF
d_call: TRBD1; v_call: TRBV29-1; j_call: TRBJ2-2; clone_size: .; cdr3_nt: TGCAGCGGTCAGGGGGCGCGAACCGGGGAGCTGTTTTTT; cdr3_aa: CSGQGARTGELFF
d_call: TRBD1; v_call: TRBV5-1; j_call: TRBJ1-4; clone_size: .; cdr3_nt: TGCGCCAGCAGCGCCGGACAGGAGAGTGAAAAACTGTTTTTT; cdr3_aa: CASSAGQESEKLFF
d_call: .; v_call: TRBV18; j_call: TRBJ2-3; clone_size: once; cdr3_nt: TGTGCCAGCTCACCCTCTTCAGGCGCGGATACGCAGTATTTT; cdr3_aa: CASSPSSGADTQYF
d_call: TRBD2; v_call: TRBV10-1; j_call: TRBJ2-3; clone_size: .; cdr3_nt: TGCGCCAGCAGTGAGGGCGGGGGGGGTGGAGATACGCAGTATTTT; cdr3_aa: CASSEGGGGGDTQYF
d_call: .; v_call: TRBV2; j_call: TRBJ1-2; clone_size: .; cdr3_nt: TGTGCCAGCAGTGAGACGATAGTGACACCCTATGGCTACACCTTC; cdr3_aa: CASSETIVTPYGYTF
d_call: .; v_call: TRBV10-3; j_call: TRBJ1-2; clone_size: .; cdr3_nt: TGTGCCATCAGCGGTCTTTCAATACCTGGGGACCGTGACGGCTACACCTTC; cdr3_aa: CAISGLSIPGDRDGYTF
d_call: .; v_call: TRBV27; j_call: TRBJ1-2; clone_size: once; cdr3_nt: TGTGCCAGCAGTTTAAGGGCGGGAAACTATGGCTACACCTTC; cdr3_aa: CASSLRAGNYGYTF
d_call: .; v_call: TRBV5-1; j_call: TRBJ2-7; clone_size: .; cdr3_nt: TGCGCCAGCAGCATCGACCTGAGCCAAGCCTACGAGCAGTACTTC; cdr3_aa: CASSIDLSQAYEQYF
d_call: .; v_call: TRBV6-1; j_call: TRBJ2-3; clone_size: .; cdr3_nt: TGTGCCAGCAGTTCGCAGGAGCTCACAATAAAGTATTTT; cdr3_aa: CASSSQELTIKYF
d_call: .; v_call: TRBV14; j_call: TRBJ2-7; clone_size: once; cdr3_nt: TGTGCCAGCAGCCCGACAGGTTACCCCTACGAGCAGTACTTC; cdr3_aa: CASSPTGYPYEQYF
d_call: .; v_call: TRBV29-1; j_call: TRBJ1-1; clone_size: .; cdr3_nt: TGCAGCGTTCAAGGGCAGTTAAACACTGAAGCTTTCTTT; cdr3_aa: CSVQGQLNTEAFF
d_call: TRBD2; v_call: TRBV29-1; j_call: TRBJ2-1; clone_size: .; cdr3_nt: TGCAGCGTCCAGGCTAGCGGCTACAATGAGCAGTTCTTC; cdr3_aa: CSVQASGYNEQFF
d_call: .; v_call: TRBV29-1; j_call: TRBJ2-2; clone_size: .; cdr3_nt: TGCAGCGTTGAGGTCTCCCCATCCGGGGAGCTGTTTTTT; cdr3_aa: CSVEVSPSGELFF
d_call: .; v_call: TRBV12-2; j_call: TRBJ2-2; clone_size: .; cdr3_nt: TGTGCAAGTCGCCATAGCGGGGGAGGCACCGGGGAGCTGTTTTTT; cdr3_aa: CASRHSGGGTGELFF
d_call: .; v_call: TRBV18; j_call: TRBJ2-1; clone_size: .; cdr3_nt: TGTGCCAGCTCACCACTTGCAGGTGGAGAGCAGTTCTTC; cdr3_aa: CASSPLAGGEQFF
d_call: .; v_call: TRBV12-5; j_call: TRBJ1-3; clone_size: .; cdr3_nt: TGTGCTAGTGGTTTGGGGGACACTGAGGGAAACACCATATATTTT; cdr3_aa: CASGLGDTEGNTIYF
d_call: TRBD2; v_call: TRBV5-1; j_call: TRBJ2-3; clone_size: .; cdr3_nt: TGCGCCAGCAGCTCAACTAGCGGGAGGACCACAGATACGCAGTATTTT; cdr3_aa: CASSSTSGRTTDTQYF
d_call: .; v_call: TRBV4-1; j_call: TRBJ1-1; clone_size: .; cdr3_nt: TGCGCCAGCAGCACTAAATACTACCTCGGGGAGGGTAGAAACACTGAAGCTTTCTTT; cdr3_aa: CASSTKYYLGEGRNTEAFF
d_call: TRBD1; v_call: TRBV5-1; j_call: TRBJ1-2; clone_size: .; cdr3_nt: TGCGCCAGCAGCTCATGGACAGGAAAGGATGGCTACACCTTC; cdr3_aa: CASSSWTGKDGYTF
d_call: .; v_call: TRBV18; j_call: TRBJ2-3; clone_size: .; cdr3_nt: TGTGCCAGCTCACCAGGAGGTCCGGGCTCCACAGATACGCAGTATTTT; cdr3_aa: CASSPGGPGSTDTQYF
d_call: .; v_call: TRBV19; j_call: TRBJ1-4; clone_size: .; cdr3_nt: TGTGCCAGTAGTATTACTAGGACGGGTAATGAAAAACTGTTTTTT; cdr3_aa: CASSITRTGNEKLFF
d_call: TRBD2; v_call: TRBV5-1; j_call: TRBJ2-3; clone_size: .; cdr3_nt: TGCGCCAGCAGCCCGAGACTAGCGGGGGGGCCCGGAACAGATACGCAGTATTTT; cdr3_aa: CASSPRLAGGPGTDTQYF
d_call: .; v_call: TRBV7-2; j_call: TRBJ1-1; clone_size: .; cdr3_nt: TGTGCCAGCAGCTTATGGACTGAAGCTTTCTTT; cdr3_aa: CASSLWTEAFF
d_call: TRBD1; v_call: TRBV6-1; j_call: TRBJ1-6; clone_size: .; cdr3_nt: TGTGCCAGCAGTGTTCTGACAGGGAGCGATTCACCCCTCCACTTT; cdr3_aa: CASSVLTGSDSPLHF
d_call: .; v_call: TRBV5-1; j_call: TRBJ1-4; clone_size: .; cdr3_nt: TGCGCCAGCAGCCCTGGCGGGGGGGAGGAAAAACTGTTTTTT; cdr3_aa: CASSPGGGEEKLFF